The clone carrying this T cell receptor (beta chain) appeared a few times. What it binds is unknown. Germline CDR1 reads ENHRY; CDR2 reads SYGVKD. Between the trimmed V and J ends, which lost 4 bases and 0 bases, there was a span of 7 bases. The CDR3 spans 13 residues. The sample originates from a study of blood T cells in healthy people across ages. Study conclusions and caveats: Long-lived and aged donors differed, with more naive CD4+ cells and higher diversity in the long-lived. In these data, TCR beta diversity tracked strongly with naive T cell percentage.

Using a J-beta primer mix together with a sample-barcoded 5' primer, a second PCR was run for roughly 6 to 11 cycles. Each TCR beta cDNA got a 12-nucleotide random molecular identifier. TCRdb called the 5' RACE reads again in MiXCR, with one record for every CDR3 protein. Here the sample spans more than 1.4 million distinct CDR3 sequences, about 43% being singletons. This receptor was identified in a woman under 30 in good health. The chain is built from TRBV10-3 and TRBJ2-7; tentatively, D is TRBD1 or TRBD2 (5 bases each). The sequenced material came from blood. The CDR3 region is CAISVGGSYEQYF. CDR3 DNA: TGTGCCATCAGTGTTGGGGGCTCCTACGAGCAGTACTTC.